These T cell receptor beta chains were read from a single sample in a study of CD8 T cells in Susac syndrome. TCRdb re-derived calls from the immunoSEQ multiplex PCR reads in MiXCR, one entry per CDR3 protein. Among 140,000 to 150,000 distinct CDR3 sequences listed, approximately 95% were seen once. Input material: CD4+ T cells from PBMCs. The receptor set was obtained from a human donor with multiple sclerosis. Both conserved end residues are part of each CDR3. Each record gives: V gene, J gene, CDR3 protein.

TRBV7-8	TRBJ2-5	CASSLVGWGAGTQYF
TRBV18	TRBJ2-1	CASSPEGWLLDNEQFF
TRBV5-5	TRBJ1-5	CASSLNPGGSNQPQHF
TRBV20-1	TRBJ2-7	CSARDTGSSYEQYF
TRBV5-1	TRBJ2-7	CASSLVASGAYEQYF
TRBV3-1	TRBJ2-1	CASIAQGSRNEQFF
TRBV6-1	TRBJ1-6	CASSEPGLDNSPLHF
TRBV18	TRBJ2-1	CASSLTSEYNEQFF
TRBV5-4	TRBJ2-1	CASSTPSGGTNEQFF
TRBV20-1	TRBJ2-7	CSATEPGQGSYEQYF
TRBV30	TRBJ1-5	CAWSGQGTEPQHF
TRBV20-1	TRBJ1-5	CSARRQEQPQHF
TRBV27	TRBJ2-7	CASSPAPGQGVYEQYF
TRBV30	TRBJ2-2	CAWSASGVNTGELFF
TRBV30	TRBJ1-6	CAWSLKWESSPLHF
TRBV28	TRBJ2-5	CASSFAGVSEETQYF
TRBV29-1	TRBJ1-4	CSVGNEKLFF
TRBV20-1	TRBJ2-7	CSALSGNVLEQYF
TRBV6-2/TRBV6-3	TRBJ2-1	CASNLKDRAEQFF
TRBV29-1	TRBJ2-5	CSVEGDRETQYF
TRBV27	TRBJ1-1	CASSSYRVQGTEAFF
TRBV7-9	TRBJ2-1	CASSLFRGGVRDEQFF
TRBV7-2	TRBJ1-4	CASSRTGVAANEKLFF
TRBV2	TRBJ2-1	CASSEGTLGQGYNEQFF
TRBV4-2	TRBJ2-1	CASSPLGLGGNEQFF
TRBV9	TRBJ1-2	CASSVSDRRNYGYTF
TRBV28	TRBJ2-7	CASGYEQYF
TRBV18	TRBJ2-5	CASSPGTAGETQYF
TRBV2	TRBJ1-1	CASSFDSEAFF
TRBV5-6	TRBJ1-5	CASSKTSSGSSQPQHF
TRBV3-1	TRBJ2-7	CASSRGQGEDEQYF
TRBV20-1	TRBJ2-5	CSARAEETQYF
TRBV20-1	TRBJ2-7	CSADSGSYEQYF
TRBV9	TRBJ1-2	CASRTGFIANYGYTF
TRBV7-2	TRBJ2-7	CASSLVFLGRVNEQYF
TRBV5-1	TRBJ2-1	CASIGGLAGNNEQFF
TRBV27	TRBJ1-2	CASSSGTGSYGYTF
TRBV6-5	TRBJ2-7	CASKDTLSSYEQYF
TRBV29-1	TRBJ1-2	CSVGANNQNYGYTF
TRBV29-1	TRBJ2-1	CSVGSRDRGSYNEQFF